This record concerns one T cell receptor beta chain sequence. A much bigger clone sits one base away, suggesting this may be a read error. Newly diagnosed hyperthyroidism, duration under 2 months, in patients aged 18 to 65. The authors obtained PBMCs from more than 8 ml of fresh peripheral blood. The data are from a study of T cells in Graves' hyperthyroidism and ophthalmopathy. With V trimmed by 6 bases and J by 7 bases, 11 bases remained unmatched. The CDR3 totals 14 residues. Amplified TCR beta CDR3 regions derived from RNA transcripts. An initial round of RT-PCR targeting the TCR CDR3 relied on the HTBI primer set. TCRdb fed the multiplex PCR reads into MiXCR, producing one record per CDR3 protein. The table has under 550,000 distinct CDR3 sequences, about 13% seen once.

V is TRBV12-3 or TRBV12-4 and J is TRBJ1-1, with 7 bases fitting TRBD1. The sequence was obtained from a woman between 18 and 29 years old with Graves' hyperthyroidism. The specimen was blood. This CDR3 is CASSQEGARGEAFF. The CDR3, as DNA: TGTGCCAGCAGCCAAGAGGGGGCCCGGGGTGAAGCTTTCTTT.